A selection of T cell receptor beta chains follows, all from one sample in a study of blood T cell repertoires in COVID-19. The assay was immunoSEQ multiplex PCR, and TCRdb's table has in-frame clones only and misses some. Seen here are 250,000 to 300,000 clones, 70% to 90% observed once, and the top ten hold around 14%. Sequenced: peripheral blood. These TCRs come from a woman between 70 and 85 years old with COVID-19, enrolled during active disease. CDR3s include the opening cysteine and the closing phenylalanine or tryptophan. A D gene is named only where the DNA matches it firmly. Not every row has a clone size; where given, it reads once, few, many or a size class.

j_call | d_call | v_call | clone_size | cdr3_nt | cdr3_aa
TRBJ1-2 | - | TRBV5-1 | - | TGCGCCAGCAGCGATCCACCAGGGGACTATGGCTACACCTTC | CASSDPPGDYGYTF
TRBJ1-2 | - | TRBV6-5 | - | TGTGCCAGCAGTTACGGGTCACTGGGAGACTATGGCTACACCTTC | CASSYGSLGDYGYTF
TRBJ2-4 | TRBD1 | TRBV12-5 | - | TGTGCTAGTGGGAGACAGGGCCCCGCCAAAAACATTCAGTACTTC | CASGRQGPAKNIQYF
TRBJ2-1 | - | TRBV2 | - | TGTGCCAGCACCCAAGGGGTTTACAATGAGCAGTTCTTC | CASTQGVYNEQFF
TRBJ2-7 | TRBD1 | TRBV4-1 | - | TGCGCCAGCAGCCCGAGGACAGGGGGATCCTACGAGCAGTACTTC | CASSPRTGGSYEQYF
TRBJ1-2 | - | TRBV28 | few | TGTGCCAGCAGTTCCGGACTAAACTATGGCTACACCTTC | CASSSGLNYGYTF
TRBJ1-1 | - | TRBV29-1 | - | TGCAGCGTCGCCCTTGGAGGCGTTGAAGCTTTCTTT | CSVALGGVEAFF
TRBJ1-2 | TRBD1 | TRBV19 | once | TGTGCCAGTAGTATAAAGGGGCCAGGGGGACCTCTCTATGGCTACACCTTC | CASSIKGPGGPLYGYTF
TRBJ2-7 | TRBD2 | TRBV6-4 | - | TGTGCCAGCAGAATTACTAGCGGGGGGCTTTCGGCCTACGAGCAGTACTTC | CASRITSGGLSAYEQYF
TRBJ1-5 | TRBD1 | TRBV24-1 | - | TGTGCCACCGGGGGACAGGGGGCATGGAGCAATCAGCCCCAGCATTTT | CATGGQGAWSNQPQHF
TRBJ2-7 | - | TRBV2 | - | TGTGCCAGCAGTGTCTTTGCGGGGGAGCAGTACTTC | CASSVFAGEQYF
TRBJ2-2 | TRBD1 | TRBV10-3 | - | TGTGCCATCAGTGGACAGGGGGTCGGGGAGCTGTTTTTT | CAISGQGVGELFF
TRBJ1-2 | - | TRBV3-1/TRBV3-2 | - | TGTGCCAGCAGCCACTCCAACTATGGCTACACCTTC | CASSHSNYGYTF
TRBJ1-2 | - | TRBV9 | - | TGTGCCAGCAGCTCCAGGGGTCTGAGGTATGGCTACACCTTC | CASSSRGLRYGYTF
TRBJ1-5 | - | TRBV24-1 | few | TGTGCCACCAGTGATGGAGGGACGACCAGCAATCAGCCCCAGCATTTT | CATSDGGTTSNQPQHF
TRBJ2-7 | TRBD1 | TRBV4-3 | - | TGCGCCAGCAGCCAAGGGGACAGGGGCTACGAGCAGTACTTC | CASSQGDRGYEQYF
TRBJ1-2 | TRBD1 | TRBV28 | - | TGTGCCAGCAGTCCCCCGGCGACAGGGCTTTATGGCTACACCTTC | CASSPPATGLYGYTF
TRBJ1-3 | - | TRBV18 | - | TGTGCCAGCTCACAGGACAGCCCTCCGGTCGGAAACACCATATATTTT | CASSQDSPPVGNTIYF
TRBJ1-1 | - | TRBV6-6 | - | TGTGCCAGCAGAAGCGGAATAGGGAACACTGAAGCTTTCTTT | CASRSGIGNTEAFF
TRBJ1-4 | - | TRBV10-2 | - | TGCGCCAGCAGTGAGCCGGGAAATGAAAAACTGTTTTTT | CASSEPGNEKLFF
TRBJ1-5 | TRBD1 | TRBV7-2 | - | TGTGCCAGCAGCCTTGGGACAGGGAATAATCAGCCCCAGCATTTT | CASSLGTGNNQPQHF
TRBJ2-7 | - | TRBV29-1 | - | TGCAGCGTTGTAGAAACCGGGACCTACGAGCAGTACTTC | CSVVETGTYEQYF
TRBJ1-4 | - | TRBV19 | - | TGTGCCAGTAGTATCACAAGATCTCCCGAAAAACTGTTTTTT | CASSITRSPEKLFF
TRBJ1-5 | TRBD1 | TRBV10-3 | once | TGTGCCACGAATGAGGGGTTTGGACAGGGAGAGAAGCCCCAGCATTTT | CATNEGFGQGEKPQHF
TRBJ1-4 | TRBD1 | TRBV5-6 | - | TGTGCCAGCAGCTTGGGGGGGACAGGCGAAAAACTGTTTTTT | CASSLGGTGEKLFF
TRBJ1-1 | TRBD1 | TRBV19 | - | TGTGCCAGTAGTATAGGAGGGGGCCGCACTGAAGCTTTCTTT | CASSIGGGRTEAFF